A single T cell receptor beta chain is shown here with its context. What it binds is unknown. Clinical symptoms, serum thyroxine and TRAb, thyroid ultrasound and orbital computed tomography were used for the diagnoses. This record belongs to a study of T cells in Graves' hyperthyroidism and ophthalmopathy. For the study at large: At initial diagnosis, before any treatment had begun, peripheral blood was obtained.

The V gene end was trimmed by 4 bases and the J gene end by 2 bases; junction bases not matched to a gene: 10. Germline CDR1 KGHSH, CDR2 LQKENI. The CDR3 runs to 16 residues. Amplified TCR beta CDR3 regions came from RNA transcripts. Carried out on the TCR CDR3, a first-round RT-PCR used the HTBI primer set. MiXCR was run by TCRdb on the multiplex PCR reads, yielding one entry per CDR3 protein. The sample has under 350,000 distinct CDR3 sequences, about 20% seen once. Study-wide points: Ophthalmopathy was told apart from stable hyperthyroidism by a 13 V-J model.

The sequenced sample was blood. The chain recombines TRBV18 with TRBJ1-2, with 7 bases matching TRBD1. The sequence was collected from a woman in her forties or fifties with Graves' hyperthyroidism. CDR3 nucleotide sequence: TGTGCCAGCTCACTGCTACCGGGACAGAAGAACTATGGCTACACCTTC. Amino acids: CASSLLPGQKNYGYTF.